The rows below give T cell receptor beta chains drawn from one sample of a study of technical replicates of blood from a handful of donors. Profiling relied on immunoSEQ multiplex PCR, and the TCRdb table lists in-frame clones only, not all of them. Of almost 55,000 clones in the sample, 94% were seen once. The sequenced sample consisted of T cells isolated from PBMCs. All receptors come from a human donor in good health. Both conserved end residues are part of each CDR3. The D gene is left open where the match is weak. Rows give clone size only sometimes, using once, few, many, or a class for an expanded clone.

TRBV7-9	TRBJ1-5	NA	TRBD1	TGTGCCAGCAGCCCATATAGGGGGGACCGGACAGGGGACCAGCCCCAGCATTTT	CASSPYRGDRTGDQPQHF
TRBV6-5	TRBJ1-1	NA	NA	TGTGCCAGCAGTTATGCCCCAGGGTATCGGGACACTGAAGCTTTCTTT	CASSYAPGYRDTEAFF
TRBV6-5	TRBJ1-2	NA	TRBD1	TGTGCCAGCCAACCCCTTGCGACAGGGCACTATGGCTACACCTTC	CASQPLATGHYGYTF
TRBV20-1	TRBJ2-5	NA	TRBD2	TGCAGTGCTAGCGGGGGGGAGACCCAGTACTTC	CSASGGETQYF
TRBV15	TRBJ1-4	NA	TRBD1	TGTGCCACCAGGGACAGGGTAAATGAAAAACTGTTTTTT	CATRDRVNEKLFF
TRBV5-1	TRBJ1-1	NA	TRBD1	TGCGCCAGCAGCTATGAGGGTGATGGGACAGGAGCTTTCTTT	CASSYEGDGTGAFF
TRBV9	TRBJ1-2	NA	NA	TGTGCCAGCAGCGTAGAACCCAGGACTAACTATGGCTACACCTTC	CASSVEPRTNYGYTF
TRBV10-1	TRBJ2-1	NA	TRBD2	TGCGCCAGCTTTCTAGCGGTCGAAACCAATGAGCAGTTCTTC	CASFLAVETNEQFF
TRBV6-6	TRBJ2-2	NA	NA	TGTGCCAGCAGTTACCCAGGGCTAGGTGTCGGGGAGCTGTTTTTT	CASSYPGLGVGELFF
TRBV7-8	TRBJ1-6	NA	TRBD1	TGTGCCAGCAGCTTAGACAGGGGGCATCTCCACTTT	CASSLDRGHLHF
TRBV28	TRBJ1-1	NA	NA	TGTGCCAGCAGTTTACCCGACAGCCAGAACACTGAAGCTTTCTTT	CASSLPDSQNTEAFF
TRBV7-3	TRBJ2-1	NA	TRBD1	TGTGCCAGCAGCTTAAGGGGCCGGGACAGCGCGAACAATGAGCAGTTCTTC	CASSLRGRDSANNEQFF
TRBV7-8	TRBJ2-2	NA	NA	TGTGCCAGCAGCTTTAGAACCGGGGAGCTGTTTTTT	CASSFRTGELFF
TRBV9	TRBJ2-7	NA	TRBD1	TGTGCCAGCAGCGCGACAGGGGGTTCTCCTTACGAGCAGTACTTC	CASSATGGSPYEQYF
TRBV5-1	TRBJ2-3	NA	TRBD2	TGCGCCAGTGATAGCGGGAGGGACACAGATACGCAGTATTTT	CASDSGRDTDTQYF
TRBV7-9	TRBJ1-1	NA	NA	TGTGCCAGCAGCGATCCACAGGGAGGGGCGAACACTGAAGCTTTCTTT	CASSDPQGGANTEAFF
TRBV5-1	TRBJ2-1	NA	NA	TGCGCCAGCAGCCCATTAATGGCAGGAGCGGACCCACATGAGCAGTTCTTC	CASSPLMAGADPHEQFF
TRBV5-4	TRBJ2-3	NA	TRBD2	TGTGCCAGCAGCTTGAGGACTAGCGGAAGCACAGATACGCAGTATTTT	CASSLRTSGSTDTQYF
TRBV5-5	TRBJ1-2	NA	NA	TGTGCCAGCAGCCGGGGACTCAACTATGGCTACACCTTC	CASSRGLNYGYTF
TRBV23-1	TRBJ1-3	NA	NA	TGCGCCAGCAGTCAATCGCCCCGCCCAGTATCGGGAAACACCATATATTTT	CASSQSPRPVSGNTIYF
TRBV5-1	TRBJ2-7	once	NA	TGCGCCAGCAGCCTGACAGGAAGAACCTACGAGCAGTACTTC	CASSLTGRTYEQYF
TRBV6-5	TRBJ2-3	NA	NA	TGTGCCAGCAATCACGGGGGGCCAGGAGATACGCAGTATTTT	CASNHGGPGDTQYF